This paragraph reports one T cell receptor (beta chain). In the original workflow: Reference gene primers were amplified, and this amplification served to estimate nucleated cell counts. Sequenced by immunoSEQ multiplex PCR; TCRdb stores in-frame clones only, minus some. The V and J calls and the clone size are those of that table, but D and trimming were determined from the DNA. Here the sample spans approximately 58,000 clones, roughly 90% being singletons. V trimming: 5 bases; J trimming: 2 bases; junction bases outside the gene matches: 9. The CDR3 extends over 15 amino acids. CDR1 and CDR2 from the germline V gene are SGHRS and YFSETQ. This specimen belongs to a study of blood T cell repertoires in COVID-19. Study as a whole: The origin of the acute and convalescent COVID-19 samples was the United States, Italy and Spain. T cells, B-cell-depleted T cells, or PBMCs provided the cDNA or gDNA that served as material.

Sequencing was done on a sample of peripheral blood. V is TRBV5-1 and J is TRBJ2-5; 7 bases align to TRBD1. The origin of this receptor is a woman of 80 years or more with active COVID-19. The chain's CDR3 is CASSLEDRRQETQYF. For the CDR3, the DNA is TGCGCCAGCAGTCTGGAGGACAGGAGACAAGAGACCCAGTACTTC.